The table lists the clone carrying this TCR beta chain with many counts. The antigen remains undetermined. The data were taken from a study of early T cells in non-severe SARS-CoV-2 infection. Study overall: Bulk RNA isolated from unsorted whole blood underwent sequencing; chains were not paired.

Study-level results: VDJdb-based matching was biased toward anti-spike CD8 responses and missed private and CD4 specificities.

Individually, cDNA molecules had unique molecular identifiers attached to them. TCRdb itself ran the 5' RACE reads through MiXCR, one entry per CDR3 protein. The sample yields around 52,000 distinct CDR3 sequences, about 5.9% seen once. V was pared by 5 bases and J by 5 bases, with 7 bases between. The CDR3 totals 12 residues. Germline CDR1 and CDR2: LGHDT and YNNKEL (reference sequence). This chain links TRBV3-1 with TRBJ1-3, with D uncertain. Sequenced input: whole blood. The TCR sequence derives from an adult who was a healthcare worker with PCR-confirmed SARS-CoV-2 infection or an uninfected control (not recorded which). CDR3 sequence (DNA): TGTGCCAGCAGCGAAGGTAGAAACACCATATATTTT. This gives the protein CASSEGRNTIYF.